One sample yielded the 24 T cell receptor beta chains listed below, sequenced in a study of identical twins (dated by TCRdb to the mid-2010s). The library was generated by 5' RACE. Sequenced on an Illumina HiSeq 2000. TCRdb applied fastp at Q25 and MiXCR to the public reads, then kept only in-frame beta chains. Rows with a matching CDR3 protein are joined into one entry that keeps the most common DNA and genes. The sample yields roughly 290,000 distinct CDR3 sequences; around 8.8% were counted once. The ten largest account for approximately 2% of the sample. The sample was also reused in another study, on yellow fever vaccine responses in identical twins.

Sequenced: memory (CD45RO+) T cells sorted from blood. This sample's cell subset or site label indicates: CD45RO+ enriched T cells. These TCRs come from a woman between 18 and 30 years old in good health.

This clonotype was seen a handful of times. The rearrangement links TRBV27 to TRBJ2-2; D may be TRBD2 (5 bases). Per germline, CDR1 MNHEY and CDR2 SMNVEV (reference sequence). The V end lost 3 bases, the J end lost 8 bases, and 16 bases lay between the germline ends. This CDR3 has 15 amino acids. Here the CDR3 reads CASSFTLGGVGELFF. The CDR3 nucleotides read TGTGCCAGCAGTTTTACGCTAGGAGGTGTAGGGGAGCTGTTTTTT.

This clonotype was counted between two and nine times. The V call is TRBV7-9, the J call TRBJ1-2, with D perhaps TRBD1 (6 bases). With 5 bases removed from V and 0 bases from J, the gap between germline ends came to 16 bases. CDR3 length equals 16 residues. The V gene's germline CDR1 is SEHNR and CDR2 FQNEAQ (reference sequence). The CDR3 loop is CASSGVETGTNYGYTF. The DNA of the CDR3 is TGTGCCAGCAGCGGGGTAGAGACAGGAACTAACTATGGCTACACCTTC.

This clonotype was detected ten times or more. V gene TRBV25-1 combines with J gene TRBJ2-1; D tentatively fits TRBD1 or TRBD2 (6 bases each). The CDR3 covers 15 residues. Per germline, CDR1 MGHDK and CDR2 SYGVNS. V lost 7 bases and J lost 4, with 17 bases in between. The CDR3 sequence is CASKEPGAGYNEQFF. CDR3 nucleotide sequence: TGTGCCAGCAAGGAACCAGGGGCGGGGTACAATGAGCAGTTCTTC.

The rearrangement uses TRBV6-2 or TRBV6-3 and TRBJ2-1, with 9 nucleotides matching TRBD1. Germline values: CDR1 MNHEY, CDR2 SVGEGT. V dropped 2 bases and J dropped 3; count of bases not matched to a gene: 2. CDR3 length equals 15 residues. The CDR3 nucleotides read TGTGCCAGCAGTTACATGGGACAGGGCTACAATGAGCAGTTCTTC. Protein product: CASSYMGQGYNEQFF.

The chain employs TRBV28 and TRBJ2-4; 7 bases match TRBD1. Per germline, CDR1 MDHEN and CDR2 SYDVKM. V was pared by 6 bases and J by 4 bases, with 9 bases of the junction left unmatched. The CDR3 covers 15 residues. The chain's CDR3 is CASSREGQRKNIQYF. The DNA of the CDR3 is TGTGCCAGCAGCCGAGAGGGACAGAGGAAAAACATTCAGTACTTC.

This clonotype was seen repeatedly, ten times or more. The chain employs TRBV6-5 and TRBJ2-5, with TRBD1 as a possible D gene (5 bases). Germline lookup yields CDR1 MNHEY and CDR2 SVGAGI. This CDR3 spans 13 amino acids. V shed 7 bases and J shed 4 bases, with 13 bases lying between them. In DNA form, the CDR3 reads TGTGCCAGCATTAGGACAAGTAGAGAGACCCAGTACTTC. Protein: CASIRTSRETQYF.

V usage is TRBV5-5 and J usage is TRBJ1-1; 7 bases are a match to TRBD1. V lost 4 bases and J lost 6; bases outside the gene matches: 15. Germline-derived CDR1 and CDR2 are SGHKS and YYEKEE (reference sequence). This CDR3 is built from 16 residues. The CDR3: CASSPGTAGARSEAFF. CDR3 sequence (DNA): TGTGCCAGCAGCCCAGGGACAGCGGGGGCCCGATCTGAAGCTTTCTTT.

The table lists this clonotype with many counts. The rearrangement links TRBV6-1 to TRBJ1-5; D call uncertain. Trimming pared 3 bases from V and 3 bases from J, leaving 3 bases between. CDR3 length: 12 amino acids. The germline CDR1 and CDR2 sequences are MNHNS and SASEGT. The CDR3 loop reads CASSDINQPQHF. The DNA for the CDR3 is TGTGCCAGCAGTGACATCAATCAGCCCCAGCATTTT.

The V gene is TRBV21-1, the J gene TRBJ2-3; the table's D call TRBD2 went unverified against the DNA. TRBV21-1 counts as a pseudogene. The CDR3 is 15 amino acids. Here the CDR3 reads CASEEEPLGTDTQYF. DNA of the CDR3: TGTGCCAGCGAGGAGGAACCCTTGGGCACAGATACGCAGTATTTT.

This clonotype has more than one count but fewer than ten. The rearrangement joins TRBV6-1 to TRBJ2-1; 9 nucleotides align to TRBD2. CDR3 size: 18 residues. Per the germline V gene, CDR1 is MNHNS and CDR2 is SASEGT. Trimming cost V 6 bases and J 3 bases; bases outside gene matches: 15. The CDR3 bases are TGTGCCAGCAGACCGCTCACTCCGGGGCGGGAGGGCTACAATGAGCAGTTCTTC. This codes for CASRPLTPGREGYNEQFF.

This clonotype was seen a few times. The chain couples TRBV4-2 to TRBJ2-1; D tentatively fits TRBD1 or TRBD2 (5 bases each). There are 16 residues in the CDR3. Trimming stripped 3 bases from V and 2 bases from J, with 14 bases between. Germline CDR1 reads LGHNA; CDR2 reads YNFKEQ. The CDR3 nucleotides read TGTGCCAGCAGCCAGGACGCAGGGACCCCCTACAATGAGCAGTTCTTC. Its protein is CASSQDAGTPYNEQFF.

V and J are TRBV15 and TRBJ1-1; D call uncertain. This CDR3 region has 12 residues. The germline V gene encodes CDR1 LNHNV and CDR2 YYDKDF (reference sequence). Between the trimmed V and J ends, which lost 4 bases and 4 bases, there was a span of 7 bases. In DNA form, the CDR3 reads TGTGCCACCAGCACCAGGTTCACTGAAGCTTTCTTT. Translated, it gives CATSTRFTEAFF.

Regarding this clonotype: This may arise from a read error, as a much more abundant clone is one base away. The gene calls are TRBV2 and TRBJ2-5, with 8 bases matching TRBD2. J was trimmed by 6 bases and V by 6 bases; bases with no gene match: 12. Germline V CDR1 and CDR2: SNHLY, FYNNEI. CDR3 length: 15 amino acids. CDR3 in amino acids: CASRLSRTSWKTQYF. In DNA form, the CDR3 reads TGTGCCAGCAGACTAAGTAGGACTAGCTGGAAGACCCAGTACTTC. The whole variable domain, filled in from reference TRBV2 and TRBJ2-5, reads EPEVTQTPSHQVTQMGQEVILRCVPISNHLYFYWYRQILGQKVEFLVSFYNNEISEKSEIFDDQFSVERPDGSNFTLKIRSTKLEDSAMYFCASRLSRTSWKTQYFGPGTRLLVL.

V is TRBV7-8 and J is TRBJ2-1; D ambiguous. The CDR3 contains 14 residues. V was trimmed by 1 base and J by 7 bases, leaving 11 bases between them. Germline CDR1 and CDR2: SGHVS and FQNEAQ. As DNA, the CDR3 is TGTGCCAGCAGCTTAGAAGGGCGGAGAAATGAGCAGTTCTTC. It encodes CASSLEGRRNEQFF. The full variable domain, with the rest looked up from reference TRBV7-8 and TRBJ2-1, is GAGVSQSPRYKVAKRGQDVALRCDPISGHVSLFWYQQALGQGPEFLTYFQNEAQLDKSGLPSDRFFAERPEGSVSTLKIQRTQQEDSAVYLCASSLEGRRNEQFFGPGTRLTVL.

This clonotype was recorded at least ten times. This CDR3 reads CASRDPTLGGVSGELFF. Here the CDR3 DNA reads TGCGCCAGCAGGGACCCCACACTAGGGGGGGTCAGCGGGGAGCTGTTTTTT. The chain carries TRBV5-1 and TRBJ2-2, with a tentative D call TRBD2 (7 bases). The CDR3 is made up of 17 amino acids. V was shortened by 5 bases and J by 7 bases, with 24 bases between the two germline ends. CDR1 is SGHRS and CDR2 is YFSETQ in the germline V gene.

This clonotype has at least ten counts. The rearrangement uses TRBV27 and TRBJ2-5; D tentatively fits TRBD1 or TRBD2 (5 bases each). The V end lost 3 bases, the J end lost 5 bases, and 13 bases lay between the germline ends. There are 14 residues in the CDR3. Looked up from germline, CDR1 is MNHEY and CDR2 is SMNVEV (reference sequence). CDR3 loop: CASSLGRGAETQYF. In DNA form, the CDR3 reads TGTGCCAGCAGTTTGGGTAGGGGAGCGGAGACCCAGTACTTC.

This clonotype was recorded a few times. The chain has TRBV15 and TRBJ2-3, with a possible D match to TRBD2 (5 bases). The CDR3 has 16 residues. Per germline, CDR1 LNHNV and CDR2 YYDKDF (reference sequence). V lost 0 bases, J lost 0 bases, and 10 bases lay in between. CDR3 protein: CATSRDHEGSTDTQYF. CDR3 sequence (DNA): TGTGCCACCAGCAGAGATCATGAGGGTAGCACAGATACGCAGTATTTT.

In its sample, this clonotype was seen many times. The chain couples TRBV6-1 to TRBJ2-3; 12 bases align to TRBD2. Trimming cost V 7 bases and J 2 bases; bases outside gene matches: 4. The CDR3 has 15 residues. Germline lookup yields CDR1 MNHNS and CDR2 SASEGT. The CDR3 loop reads CASMLAGGYTDTQYF. The DNA for the CDR3 is TGTGCCAGCATGCTAGCGGGAGGGTACACAGATACGCAGTATTTT.

The gene calls are TRBV27 and TRBJ2-7, with D perhaps being TRBD1 or TRBD2 (6 bases each). Germline V lookup: CDR1 MNHEY, CDR2 SMNVEV (reference sequence). CDR3 length: 15 residues. Trimming took 2 bases from V and 0 from J, leaving 11 bases between them. CDR3 region: CASSLRGGISYEQYF. Written as DNA, the CDR3 is TGTGCCAGCAGTTTAAGAGGGGGGATCTCCTACGAGCAGTACTTC.

The chain joins TRBV10-2 to TRBJ1-1, with 7 bases identical to TRBD1. Germline CDR1 WSHSY, CDR2 SAAADI. CDR3 length equals 13 residues. With 8 bases clipped from V and 1 base from J, the junction kept 4 bases outside the gene matches. The CDR3 bases are TGCGCCAGCGGACAGGCGACGAACACTGAAGCTTTCTTT. This translates into CASGQATNTEAFF.

This clonotype was seen only a few times. V and J are TRBV27 and TRBJ2-7; possibly TRBD2 for D (5 bases). CDR1 and CDR2 from the germline V gene are MNHEY and SMNVEV (reference sequence). The V end was cut by 1 base, the J end by 4 bases, with 14 bases between. The CDR3 sequence is 15 residues long. Here the CDR3 reads CASSLYLGRGYEQYF. Written as DNA, the CDR3 is TGTGCCAGCAGTTTATATCTGGGGAGAGGATACGAGCAGTACTTC.

The chain recombines TRBV14 with TRBJ2-5, with 9 bases aligning to TRBD2. This CDR3 has 16 residues. Trimming took 3 bases from V and 5 from J; bases not matched to a gene: 10. Per the germline V gene, CDR1 is SGHDN and CDR2 is FVKESK. The CDR3 DNA follows: TGTGCCAGCAGCCACCTTAGCGGGGGCCCCGCGGAGACCCAGTACTTC. Residues: CASSHLSGGPAETQYF.

The chain carries TRBV10-3 and TRBJ1-1; no reliable D call. With 6 bases removed from V and 1 base from J, the gap between germline ends came to 12 bases. Germline loops: CDR1 ENHRY, CDR2 SYGVKD. The CDR3 contains 14 residues. The CDR3 DNA is TGTGCCATCAGCCGAGCGGGAGGGAACACTGAAGCTTTCTTT. Amino acid sequence: CAISRAGGNTEAFF.

The genes are TRBV10-3 and TRBJ2-4; D might be TRBD1 (5 bases). CDR1 is ENHRY, CDR2 SYGVKD, per germline. The CDR3 has 12 residues. The V and J ends lost 4 bases and 8 bases respectively, with 9 bases between them. The CDR3 spells CAISGEGDIQYF. The CDR3 DNA reads TGTGCCATCAGTGGGGAAGGGGACATTCAGTACTTC.